Below are 20 T cell receptor beta chains sequenced from a single sample in a study of blood T cell repertoires in COVID-19. Libraries were prepared by immunoSEQ multiplex PCR; TCRdb keeps only in-frame clonotypes and omits some of them. Among approximately 440,000 clones listed, about 91% were seen once. Sequences were obtained from peripheral blood. The source of these receptors is a woman between 50 and 59 years old with COVID-19, enrolled during active disease.

The table lists this clone with a count of one. The V gene is TRBV3-1 (or the pseudogene TRBV3-2), the J gene TRBJ1-3; D is uncertain. The CDR3 is 16 amino acids. CDR1 LGHDT and CDR2 YNNKEL come from the germline V gene (reference sequence). Deletions cut 1 base from V and 0 bases from J, with 10 bases between. This chain's CDR3 is CASSQAGLNSGNTIYF. The CDR3 coding sequence is TGTGCCAGCAGCCAAGCAGGACTTAACTCTGGAAACACCATATATTTT.

The chain joins TRBV3-1 (or the pseudogene TRBV3-2) to TRBJ2-7; 10 bases line up with TRBD2. Germline-derived CDR1 and CDR2 are LGHDT and YNNKEL (reference sequence). The CDR3 consists of 17 residues. The ends lost 0 bases at V and 0 bases at J; junction bases unmatched: 5. The CDR3 spells CASSQEGGTSVSYEQYF. In DNA, the CDR3 is TGTGCCAGCAGCCAAGAAGGGGGGACTAGCGTCTCCTACGAGCAGTACTTC.

This clone was observed a single time. V usage is TRBV24-1 and J usage is TRBJ1-5; TRBD1 agrees at 9 bases. The germline CDR1 and CDR2 sequences are KGHDR and SFDVKD. V lost 2 bases to trimming and J lost 2 bases; unmatched junction nucleotides: 3. The CDR3 has 16 residues. The CDR3 sequence is CATSDSDRGGNQPQHF. CDR3 bases: TGTGCCACCAGTGATTCCGACAGGGGGGGCAATCAGCCCCAGCATTTT.

This rearrangement joins TRBV19 to TRBJ1-2, with 12 bases aligning to TRBD1. CDR3 length: 15 residues. Germline V gene lookup returns CDR1 LNHDA and CDR2 SQIVND (reference sequence). J lost 6 bases, V lost 5 bases, and 7 bases had no gene match. The CDR3: CASSSPGQGADGYTF. CDR3 DNA: TGTGCCAGTAGTTCTCCGGGACAGGGGGCCGATGGCTACACCTTC.

Here the CDR3 DNA reads TGTGCCAGCAGTTATGTTAGCGGGGGGACCGATGAGCAGTTCTTC. Translation: CASSYVSGGTDEQFF. The chain joins TRBV6-6 to TRBJ2-1, with 10 bases identical to TRBD2. This CDR3 comprises 15 residues. Unmatched junction bases numbered 7, after V lost 3 bases and J lost 8 bases. CDR1 and CDR2 (germline): MNHNY, SVGAGI (reference sequence).

The chain links TRBV27 to TRBJ1-2; 8 bases are a match to TRBD1. The germline V gene has CDR1 MNHEY and CDR2 SMNVEV (reference sequence). With V trimmed by 5 bases and J by 1 base, 6 bases remained unmatched. This CDR3 region has 15 residues. The CDR3: CASSPLQGDNYGYTF. The CDR3 region has the DNA TGTGCCAGCAGTCCCTTACAGGGGGATAACTATGGCTACACCTTC.

The chain recombines TRBV6-5 with TRBJ1-1; D unresolved. This CDR3 spans 14 amino acids. The germline CDR1 and CDR2 sequences are MNHEY and SVGAGI. The V and J ends lost 0 bases and 6 bases respectively, with 11 bases between them. CDR3 nucleotides: TGTGCCAGCAGTTACTCTCGGCAGGCACCTGAAGCTTTCTTT. Protein product: CASSYSRQAPEAFF.

This chain connects TRBV30 to TRBJ2-7, with D perhaps TRBD1 (6 bases). Germline V CDR1 and CDR2: GTSNPN, SVGIG (reference sequence). V was trimmed by 3 bases and J by 6 bases, leaving 21 bases between them. This CDR3 region has 15 residues. In DNA, the CDR3 is TGTGCCTGGAGGGAGTTACAGGGTGCCCTCGGCGAGCAGTACTTC. Protein: CAWRELQGALGEQYF.

V usage is TRBV12-5 and J usage is TRBJ1-5; a weak D match, TRBD1 (6 bases). Germline V lookup: CDR1 LGHNT, CDR2 FRNRAP. This CDR3 spans 13 amino acids. Trimming removed 6 bases at V and 9 bases at J, with 15 bases between. CDR3: CASGGPQGWPQHF. The CDR3 coding sequence is TGTGCTAGTGGAGGCCCCCAGGGGTGGCCCCAGCATTTT.

A single count supports this clone. This chain uses TRBV3-1 (or the pseudogene TRBV3-2) with TRBJ2-7; possibly TRBD2 for D (5 bases). Germline CDR1 reads LGHDT; CDR2 reads YNNKEL (reference sequence). V was trimmed by 1 base and J by 4 bases, leaving 14 bases between them. This CDR3 spans 15 amino acids. The chain's CDR3 is CASSQGPGRPYEQYF. The CDR3 nucleotides are TGTGCCAGCAGCCAAGGCCCGGGGAGACCGTACGAGCAGTACTTC.

The genes are TRBV30 and TRBJ1-4; no reliable D call. Looked up from germline, CDR1 is GTSNPN and CDR2 is SVGIG (reference sequence). This CDR3 spans 15 amino acids. The germline V and J ends were trimmed by 0 bases and 8 bases, with 16 bases remaining between them. CDR3 in DNA: TGTGCCTGGAGTGTCGGTAGGGTAGGAGGAGAAAAACTGTTTTTT. It codes for CAWSVGRVGGEKLFF.

The V and J genes are TRBV7-9 and TRBJ2-5; weak D call: TRBD2 (6 bases). V lost 3 bases to trimming and J lost 4 bases, with 15 bases between them. The CDR3 totals 15 residues. In germline, CDR1 is SEHNR, CDR2 FQNEAQ (reference sequence). This CDR3 is CASSLGSGTPETQYF. CDR3 nucleotides: TGTGCCAGCAGCTTGGGCTCCGGGACTCCAGAGACCCAGTACTTC.

The CDR3 nucleotides read TGTGCCAGTAGTCCCGACGGAGATGCCTACGAGCAGTACTTC. Amino acids: CASSPDGDAYEQYF. The rearrangement joins TRBV19 to TRBJ2-7; no reliable D call. CDR3 length: 14 residues. Germline V gene data show CDR1 as LNHDA and CDR2 as SQIVND (reference sequence). The V gene lost 5 bases and the J gene lost 2 bases, with 13 bases spanning the gap. Complete variable domain (other parts from reference TRBV19 and TRBJ2-7): DGGITQSPKYLFRKEGQNVTLSCEQNLNHDAMYWYRQDPGQGLRLIYYSQIVNDFQKGDIAEGYSVSREKKESFPLTVTSAQKNPTAFYLCASSPDGDAYEQYFGPGTRLTVT.

The rearrangement uses TRBV29-1 and TRBJ2-5; the match to TRBD1 covers 7 bases. The CDR3 sequence is 15 residues long. Germline V gene lookup returns CDR1 SQVTM and CDR2 ANQGSEA. V trimming: 2 bases; J trimming: 2 bases; junction bases outside the gene matches: 8. The CDR3 spells CSVELKQGLQETQYF. The CDR3 DNA sequence: TGCAGCGTTGAACTAAAACAGGGGTTACAAGAGACCCAGTACTTC.

The chain is built from TRBV18 and TRBJ1-1; weak D call: TRBD1 (5 bases). Trimming shortened V by 3 bases and J by 5 bases, and 16 bases separated the two germline ends. CDR3 length: 15 amino acids. Germline V gene data show CDR1 as KGHSH and CDR2 as LQKENI. CDR3: CASSPSQGWETEAFF. DNA for the CDR3: TGTGCCAGCTCACCGTCGCAGGGCTGGGAAACTGAAGCTTTCTTT.

V usage is TRBV19 and J usage is TRBJ1-1, with D tentatively TRBD1 (6 bases). The length of the CDR3 is 13 residues. Trimming removed 9 bases at V and 1 base at J, with 12 bases between. Germline lookup yields CDR1 LNHDA and CDR2 SQIVND (reference sequence). For the CDR3, the DNA is TGTGCCAGCATTACAGGGACGAACACTGAAGCTTTCTTT. It yields the protein CASITGTNTEAFF.

This clone is a singleton in its sample. The V call is TRBV12-3 or TRBV12-4, the J call TRBJ2-1, with D perhaps TRBD1 (6 bases). V gave up 10 bases and J gave up 4 bases, with 11 bases separating them. The CDR3 is 12 amino acids. CDR3: CATMDRYNEQFF. CDR3 DNA sequence: TGTGCCACCATGGACAGATACAATGAGCAGTTCTTC.

V gene TRBV27 combines with J gene TRBJ1-1; no clear D. The CDR3 spans 13 residues. V was trimmed by 1 base and J by 4 bases, leaving 7 bases between them. The V gene's germline CDR1 is MNHEY and CDR2 SMNVEV (reference sequence). This CDR3 reads CASSLLEGTEAFF. The CDR3 coding sequence is TGTGCCAGCAGTTTATTAGAGGGCACTGAAGCTTTCTTT.

This clone was found once. The rearrangement joins TRBV11-2 to TRBJ1-2, with D maybe TRBD1 (6 bases). The length of the CDR3 is 14 residues. The germline CDR1 and CDR2 sequences are SGHAT and FQNNGV. V was clipped by 4 bases and J by 5 bases, with 14 bases between them. This CDR3 reads CASSSAGTSYGYTF. In DNA form, the CDR3 reads TGTGCCAGCAGCTCAGCCGGGACATCGTATGGCTACACCTTC. Using reference TRBV11-2 and TRBJ1-2 for the parts outside the CDR3, the full variable domain is EAGVAQSPRYKIIEKRQSVAFWCNPISGHATLYWYQQILGQGPKLLIQFQNNGVVDDSQLPKDRFSAERLKGVDSTLKIQPAKLEDSAVYLCASSSAGTSYGYTFGSGTRLTVV.

For the CDR3, the DNA is TGTGCCAGCAGCTCGGGGGAAGGGGCGTACAATGAGCAGTTCTTC. Translated: CASSSGEGAYNEQFF. J is TRBJ2-1 and V is TRBV5-5; D perhaps matches TRBD2 (6 bases). With 3 bases removed from V and 4 bases from J, the gap between germline ends came to 14 bases. This CDR3 spans 15 amino acids. Germline CDR1 reads SGHKS; CDR2 reads YYEKEE (reference sequence).